The following is a T cell receptor beta chain sequence with its context. Its antigen target is currently unknown. Base qualities are missing; no much larger clone stands one base away. TCRbeta libraries were sequenced on an Illumina MiSeq, and an average of roughly 41,000 productive templates per sample was obtained. Using multiplex PCR amplification, the immunoSEQ assay generated the TCRbeta CDR3 libraries. In the authors' own workflow: Repertoire diversity was computed as previously defined, with values near 0 indicating extremely monoclonal samples. The source is immuneACCESS, and TCRdb retained only in-frame sequences with V and J called. Part of the clones is not carried over; for the studies checked, unresolved V genes explain less than half of this, and the remainder is unexplained. V and J calls plus clone size are reproduced from that table; the DNA served to infer D and trimming. This sample comprises more than 10,000 clones, about 88% of them detected only once. Roughly 12% of the sample is held by the ten biggest clonotypes.

The data belong to a study of STAT3 mutations in large granular lymphocyte leukemia (dated by TCRdb to the late 2010s). Study-level background: Roughly half of the T-LGLL patients who were sequenced longitudinally carried canonical activating STAT3 mutations. From an initial cohort of hundreds of LGL patients, some 17 representative T-LGLL cases were chosen for longitudinal sequencing of TCRbeta and STAT3. Serial deep sequencing of TCRbeta CDR3 and STAT3 was performed in patients with T-cell large granular lymphocyte leukemia to reconstruct clonal hierarchy and dynamics. On average, sequencing was done at more than 3 time points per patient, with the number of samplings ranging from 2 to 8. One or more immunosuppressive therapy regimens were given to more than half of T-LGLL patients, and hematologic response was seen in around 36% of the treated patients. A couple of patients with natural killer LGL leukemia were also sequenced longitudinally as controls within the study.

Beyond this particular receptor, the publication reports: Because no samples were available when a clone first appeared, clonal expansion was inferred from samplings taken at other points. The linking of therapy response to changes in TCR clonal burden was complicated by variable intervals between samplings and differing treatment regimens. At least one immunodominant TCRbeta clonotype was present in every T-LGLL patient, and multiple immunodominant subclonotypes appeared in about half of the T-LGLL patients. In several patients, dominant TCR clone burden exceeded STAT3 mutant burden, suggesting STAT3 mutation arose secondarily within a pre-expanded clone. In 6 of 18 patients, TCR clonotype switching occurred after therapy, and every newly emerging clone was STAT3 wild type. Persisting codominant clonotypes in some patients meant a small but highly pathogenic clone may have been missed.

DNA was extracted from blood mononuclear cells, with the same DNA used for both TCR and STAT3 sequencing. Source material: PBMCs. The origin of this receptor is a human donor with T large granular lymphocyte leukemia. Some clones in this sample may be carry-over from other donors' samples.

The nucleotides are TGCGCCAGCAGCCCGGACGGCACAGATACGCAGTATTTT. It translates as CASSPDGTDTQYF. This chain joins TRBV4-1 to TRBJ2-3; the D gene remains uncertain. The cysteine opens and the phenylalanine closes a CDR3 of 13 amino acids. Left in the record is the CDR3 DNA by itself, 39 bases read in frame from the first base. Relative to germline, V is 4 bases shorter and J is 1 base shorter, with 6 bases between their ends. CDR1 and CDR2 (MGHRA, YSYEKL) derive from the germline V gene.